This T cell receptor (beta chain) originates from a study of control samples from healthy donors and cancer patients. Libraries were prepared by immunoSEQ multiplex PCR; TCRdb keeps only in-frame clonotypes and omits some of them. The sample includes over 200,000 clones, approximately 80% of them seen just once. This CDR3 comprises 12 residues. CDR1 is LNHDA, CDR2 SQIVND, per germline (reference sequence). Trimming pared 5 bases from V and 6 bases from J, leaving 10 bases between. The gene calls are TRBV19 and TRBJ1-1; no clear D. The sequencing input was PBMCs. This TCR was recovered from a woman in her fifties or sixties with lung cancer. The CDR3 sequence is CASSDPGSEAFF. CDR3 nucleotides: TGTGCCAGTAGTGACCCGGGCTCTGAAGCTTTCTTT.